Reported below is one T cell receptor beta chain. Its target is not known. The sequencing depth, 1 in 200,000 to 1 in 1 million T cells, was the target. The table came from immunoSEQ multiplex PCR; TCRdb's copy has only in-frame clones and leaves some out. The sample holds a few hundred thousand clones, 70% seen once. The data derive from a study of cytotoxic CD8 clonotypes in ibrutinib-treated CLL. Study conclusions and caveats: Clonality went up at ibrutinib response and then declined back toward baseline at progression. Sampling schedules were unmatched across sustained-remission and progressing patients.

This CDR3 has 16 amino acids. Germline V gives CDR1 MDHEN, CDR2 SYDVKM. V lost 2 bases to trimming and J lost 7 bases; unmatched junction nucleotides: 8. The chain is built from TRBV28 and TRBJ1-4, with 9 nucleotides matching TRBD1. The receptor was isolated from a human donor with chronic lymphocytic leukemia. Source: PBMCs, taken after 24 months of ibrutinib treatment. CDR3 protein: CASSLTGGRGFEKLFF. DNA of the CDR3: TGTGCCAGCAGTTTAACAGGGGGCAGGGGGTTTGAAAAACTGTTTTTT.